Below, 5 T cell receptor beta chains from the same sample are listed, as sequenced in a study of OX40 agonist ivuxolimab in advanced cancers. TCRdb's copy holds only in-frame clones and misses some; the assay was immunoSEQ multiplex PCR. Of fewer than 85,000 clones listed, just over 85% are singletons. Here the sequenced sample was CD4+ or CD8+ T cells sorted from blood, taken in a trial of the OX40 agonist ivuxolimab. Every receptor here comes from an adult with an advanced solid tumor such as melanoma, head and neck, liver or kidney cancer.

The chain joins TRBV7-3 to TRBJ1-1, with TRBD1 matching 8 bases. The V gene end was trimmed by 5 bases and the J gene end by 5 bases; junction bases not matched to a gene: 7. Germline V lookup: CDR1 SGHTA, CDR2 FQGTGA. CDR3 length: 14 residues. The CDR3 loop reads CASSPGGAGTEAFF. The CDR3 DNA reads as TGTGCCAGCAGCCCAGGGGGCGCAGGGACTGAAGCTTTCTTT.

The chain has TRBV18 and TRBJ2-3; D may be TRBD1 or TRBD2 (5 bases each). The CDR3 is made up of 16 amino acids. Germline V CDR1 and CDR2: KGHSH, LQKENI. The germline V and J ends were trimmed by 5 bases and 1 base, with 16 bases remaining between them. The CDR3 sequence is CASSGTLVGGTDTQYF. CDR3 sequence (DNA): TGTGCCAGCTCAGGAACGTTGGTGGGGGGCACAGATACGCAGTATTTT. Based on the CDR3 plus reference TRBV18 and TRBJ2-3, the full variable domain is NAGVMQNPRHLVRRRGQEARLRCSPMKGHSHVYWYRQLPEEGLKFMVYLQKENIIDESGMPKERFSAEFPKEGPSILRIQQVVRGDSAAYFCASSGTLVGGTDTQYFGPGTRLTVL.

The chain carries TRBV28 and TRBJ1-2; D is uncertain. Germline assignment: CDR1 MDHEN and CDR2 SYDVKM. V was trimmed by 7 bases and J by 2 bases, leaving 17 bases between them. The CDR3 consists of 15 residues. The CDR3: CASMDFNPDNYGYTF. The CDR3 DNA follows: TGTGCCAGCATGGACTTTAATCCAGACAACTATGGCTACACCTTC.

The V and J genes are TRBV7-8 and TRBJ2-5, with a tentative D call TRBD2 (7 bases). The CDR3 has 15 residues. Trimming left V 0 bases short and J 5 bases short, with 13 bases between. Per the germline V gene, CDR1 is SGHVS and CDR2 is FQNEAQ. CDR3 coding DNA: TGTGCCAGCAGCTTAGCAGGGGGGGCAGGGGAGACCCAGTACTTC. This gives the protein CASSLAGGAGETQYF.

This chain uses TRBV5-1 with TRBJ2-1; unclear D gene. Trimming removed 1 base at V and 8 bases at J, with 13 bases between. Germline CDR1 is SGHRS and CDR2 is YFSETQ. The CDR3 has 14 residues. DNA for the CDR3: TGCGCCAGCAGCTTGCAGGCCCCGGTAGATGAGCAGTTCTTC. Its translation is CASSLQAPVDEQFF.